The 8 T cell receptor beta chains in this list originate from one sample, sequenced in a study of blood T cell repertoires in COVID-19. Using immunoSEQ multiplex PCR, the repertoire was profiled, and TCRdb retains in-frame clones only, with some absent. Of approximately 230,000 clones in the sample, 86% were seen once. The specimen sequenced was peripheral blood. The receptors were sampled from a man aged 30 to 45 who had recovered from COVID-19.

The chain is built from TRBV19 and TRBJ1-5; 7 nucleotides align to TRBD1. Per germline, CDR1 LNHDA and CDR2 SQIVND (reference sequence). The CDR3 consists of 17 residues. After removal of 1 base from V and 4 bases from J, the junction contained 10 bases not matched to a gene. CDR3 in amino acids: CASSIGHPGQTNQPQHF. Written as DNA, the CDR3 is TGTGCCAGTAGTATAGGCCACCCGGGACAGACAAATCAGCCCCAGCATTTT. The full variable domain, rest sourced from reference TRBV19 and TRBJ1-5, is DGGITQSPKYLFRKEGQNVTLSCEQNLNHDAMYWYRQDPGQGLRLIYYSQIVNDFQKGDIAEGYSVSREKKESFPLTVTSAQKNPTAFYLCASSIGHPGQTNQPQHFGDGTRLSIL.

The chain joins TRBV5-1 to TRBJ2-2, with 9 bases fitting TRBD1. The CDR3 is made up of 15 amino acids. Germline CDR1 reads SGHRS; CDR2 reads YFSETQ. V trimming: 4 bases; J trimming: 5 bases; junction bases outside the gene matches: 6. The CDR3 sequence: CASSPGQGRTGELFF. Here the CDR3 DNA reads TGCGCCAGCAGCCCAGGACAGGGGAGGACCGGGGAGCTGTTTTTT.

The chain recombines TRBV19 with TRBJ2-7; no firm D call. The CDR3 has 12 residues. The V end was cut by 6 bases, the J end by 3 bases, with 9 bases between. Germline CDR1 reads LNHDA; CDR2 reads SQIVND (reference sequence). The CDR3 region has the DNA TGTGCCAGTAGCAACTTGATCTACGAGCAGTACTTC. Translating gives CASSNLIYEQYF.

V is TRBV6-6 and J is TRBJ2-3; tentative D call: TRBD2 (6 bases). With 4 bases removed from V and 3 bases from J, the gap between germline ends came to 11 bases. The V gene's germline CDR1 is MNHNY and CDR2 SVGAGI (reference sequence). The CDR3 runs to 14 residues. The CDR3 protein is CASSSPGGTDTQYF. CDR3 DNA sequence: TGTGCCAGCAGTTCCCCCGGAGGGACAGATACGCAGTATTTT.

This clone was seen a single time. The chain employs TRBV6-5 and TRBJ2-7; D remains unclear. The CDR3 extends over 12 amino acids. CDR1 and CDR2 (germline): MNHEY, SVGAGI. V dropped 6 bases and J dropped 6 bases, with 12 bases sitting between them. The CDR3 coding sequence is TGTGCCAGCAGCTTCGGTGAGCGCGAGCAGTACTTC. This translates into CASSFGEREQYF.

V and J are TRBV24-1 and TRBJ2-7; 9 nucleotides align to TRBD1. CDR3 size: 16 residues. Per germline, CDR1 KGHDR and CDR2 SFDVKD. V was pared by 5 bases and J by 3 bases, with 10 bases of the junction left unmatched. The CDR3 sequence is CATSGPLGQGNYEQYF. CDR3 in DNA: TGTGCCACCAGTGGTCCCCTGGGACAGGGTAACTACGAGCAGTACTTC.

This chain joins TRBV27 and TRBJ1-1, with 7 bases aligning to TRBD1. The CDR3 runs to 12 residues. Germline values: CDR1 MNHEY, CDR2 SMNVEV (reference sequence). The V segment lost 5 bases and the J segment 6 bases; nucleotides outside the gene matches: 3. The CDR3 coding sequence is TGTGCCAGCAGTCCACAGGGGTCTGAAGCTTTCTTT. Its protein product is CASSPQGSEAFF.

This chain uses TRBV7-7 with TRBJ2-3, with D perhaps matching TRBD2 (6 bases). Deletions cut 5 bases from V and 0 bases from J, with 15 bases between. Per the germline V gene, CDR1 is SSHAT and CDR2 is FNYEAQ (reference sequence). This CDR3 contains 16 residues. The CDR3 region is CASSPWEDTSTDTQYF. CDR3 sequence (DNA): TGTGCCAGCAGCCCATGGGAGGATACTAGCACAGATACGCAGTATTTT.